Below are 23 T cell receptor beta chains sequenced from a single sample in a study of blood T cells in healthy people across ages. Together with a sample-barcoded 5' primer, a J-beta primer mix was included in a second PCR lasting about 6 to 12 cycles. One entry per CDR3 protein, called by TCRdb with MiXCR from the 5' RACE reads. The sample includes hundreds of thousands of distinct CDR3 sequences, 40% to 50% seen only once; the top ten take under 20%. The material sequenced was blood. These receptors were taken from a man aged 55 to 70 in good health.

The chain combines TRBV10-3 with TRBJ1-5, with TRBD1 as a possible D gene (5 bases). This CDR3 has 14 amino acids. The V gene lost 0 bases and the J gene lost 8 bases, with 11 bases spanning the gap. Germline lookup yields CDR1 ENHRY and CDR2 SYGVKD. As DNA, the CDR3 is TGTGCCATCAGTGAGTCGGGGGGGTTCAAGCCCCAGCATTTT. Translating it yields CAISESGGFKPQHF.

The chain links TRBV6-5 to TRBJ2-3; 7 positions match TRBD2. The CDR3 has 16 residues. Trimming cost V 0 bases and J 6 bases; bases outside gene matches: 9. Germline assignment: CDR1 MNHEY and CDR2 SVGAGI. CDR3 sequence reads: CASSYSPAGVGDTQYF. In nucleotides, the CDR3 is TGTGCCAGCAGTTACTCGCCGGCGGGGGTCGGGGATACGCAGTATTTT.

This clonotype was detected only a few times. This chain links TRBV9 with TRBJ2-1; the match to TRBD1 covers 8 bases. Looked up from germline, CDR1 is SGDLS and CDR2 is YYNGEE. V shed 4 bases, J shed 6 bases, and the junction held 12 bases outside the gene matches. The length of the CDR3 is 16 residues. The DNA for the CDR3 is TGTGCCAGCAGCCCCGGACAGGGTTGGAGTTTCAATGAGCAGTTCTTC. Amino acid sequence: CASSPGQGWSFNEQFF.

This clonotype was detected a few times. This chain connects TRBV6-2 or TRBV6-3 to TRBJ2-1, with D possibly TRBD2 on 6 matching bases. Germline V lookup: CDR1 MNHEY, CDR2 SVGEGT. This CDR3 has 11 amino acids. V was trimmed by 2 bases and J by 12 bases, leaving 8 bases between them. CDR3 loop: CASSYPGGQFF. DNA of the CDR3: TGTGCCAGCAGTTACCCCGGGGGGCAGTTCTTC.

This clonotype was seen more than once but under ten times. CDR3 protein: CASSLSLGPGTDTQYF. The CDR3 DNA is TGTGCCAGCAGCTTATCGCTAGGTCCCGGCACAGATACGCAGTATTTT. The rearrangement links TRBV7-2 to TRBJ2-3; D is unresolved. CDR1 and CDR2 (germline): SGHTA, FQGNSA. This CDR3 is built from 16 residues. V lost 2 bases and J lost 1, with 13 bases in between.

The chain combines TRBV30 with TRBJ2-5; TRBD1 matches 7 bases. Germline CDR1 and CDR2: GTSNPN and SVGIG (reference sequence). Losses at the gene ends were 3 bases for V and 5 bases for J; bases not matched to a gene: 3. CDR3 length: 12 amino acids. The CDR3 reads CAWRGGAETQYF. DNA for the CDR3: TGTGCCTGGAGAGGGGGCGCGGAGACCCAGTACTTC.

This clonotype came up a few times. The chain employs TRBV7-2 and TRBJ2-3; tentatively, D is TRBD2 (6 bases). Germline V lookup: CDR1 SGHTA, CDR2 FQGNSA. The CDR3 is made up of 15 amino acids. V was trimmed by 6 bases and J by 3 bases, leaving 16 bases between them. The CDR3 DNA sequence: TGTGCCAGCAGGGCCGGGGGAGACGGGACAGATACGCAGTATTTT. Protein product: CASRAGGDGTDTQYF.

The chain uses TRBV15 and TRBJ1-1; perhaps TRBD1 as D (5 bases). This CDR3 has 14 amino acids. From germline, CDR1 is LNHNV and CDR2 YYDKDF (reference sequence). Trimming took off 0 bases at V and 4 bases at J, with 9 bases between the two ends. CDR3: CATSRDGAGTEAFF. The CDR3 DNA sequence: TGTGCCACCAGCAGAGATGGGGCGGGCACTGAAGCTTTCTTT.

This clonotype occurred a few times. The genes are TRBV4-3 and TRBJ1-6; unclear D gene. CDR1 is LGHNA and CDR2 is YSLEER in the germline V gene. The CDR3 is 15 residues long. Trimming left V 2 bases short and J 8 bases short, with 13 bases between. CDR3 coding DNA: TGCGCCAGCAGCCAACAGGTACTCCCGGATTCACCCCTCCACTTT. The encoded protein is CASSQQVLPDSPLHF.

The chain carries TRBV10-1 and TRBJ1-1, with D unresolved. This CDR3 contains 14 residues. Trimming took off 2 bases at V and 1 base at J, with 8 bases between the two ends. Germline V gene sequence: CDR1 WNHNN, CDR2 SYGVQD (reference sequence). The CDR3: CASSEGTANTEAFF. The CDR3 nucleotides read TGCGCCAGCAGTGAGGGTACGGCGAACACTGAAGCTTTCTTT.

This clonotype was observed a handful of times. The J gene is TRBJ2-7, the V gene TRBV14; D perhaps matches TRBD1 (5 bases). Germline CDR1 is SGHDN and CDR2 is FVKESK. The CDR3 sequence is 13 residues long. The germline V and J ends were trimmed by 5 bases and 5 bases, with 13 bases remaining between them. Written as DNA, the CDR3 is TGTGCCAGCAGCAGTCAAGGGGTTCACGAGCAGTACTTC. Its protein is CASSSQGVHEQYF.

V usage is TRBV4-2 and J usage is TRBJ2-5; the match to TRBD2 covers 9 bases. CDR1 LGHNA and CDR2 YNFKEQ come from the germline V gene. The CDR3 covers 16 residues. V dropped 1 base and J dropped 3; count of bases not matched to a gene: 6. The CDR3: CASSQVSAGGEETQYF. The CDR3 DNA is TGTGCCAGCAGCCAAGTGTCGGCGGGAGGGGAAGAGACCCAGTACTTC.

This clonotype was counted between two and nine times. The CDR3 region has the DNA TGTGCCAGCAGCTTGGATCGACAGGCGGATCCTTTTAGGAAGCAGTACTTC. Amino acid sequence: CASSLDRQADPFRKQYF. J is TRBJ2-4 and V is TRBV5-5; D is perhaps TRBD1 (6 bases). Germline CDR1 is SGHKS and CDR2 is YYEKEE (reference sequence). With 0 bases removed from V and 13 bases from J, the gap between germline ends came to 26 bases. The CDR3 extends over 17 amino acids.

CDR3 DNA: TGTGCCAGCAGTCTAATGCGGGGGGGGCCAGAGACCCAGTACTTC. Amino acids: CASSLMRGGPETQYF. The chain joins TRBV12-3 or TRBV12-4 to TRBJ2-5; 9 nucleotides agree with TRBD2. V was clipped by 5 bases and J by 4 bases; unmatched bases: 8. This CDR3 has 15 residues.

This clonotype was counted between two and nine times. The V call is TRBV7-8, the J call TRBJ2-6; D unclear. V was cut by 1 base and J by 12 bases, with 10 bases left in between. CDR3 length: 13 amino acids. CDR1 and CDR2 (germline): SGHVS, FQNEAQ. CDR3 sequence reads: CASSLGGDAVLTF. The DNA of the CDR3 is TGTGCCAGCAGCTTAGGAGGCGACGCCGTCCTGACTTTC.

The chain carries TRBV7-6 and TRBJ2-7; D call uncertain. Trimming pared 5 bases from V and 0 bases from J, leaving 14 bases between. This CDR3 contains 15 residues. CDR1 is SGHVS, CDR2 FNYEAQ, per germline. CDR3 in DNA: TGTGCCAGCAGCCTGCTTCCCTTGGGCTCCTACGAGCAGTACTTC. Its translation is CASSLLPLGSYEQYF.

This clonotype was seen a handful of times. The J gene is TRBJ1-1, the V gene TRBV12-3 or TRBV12-4; no clear D. Trimming removed 7 bases from V and 0 bases from J, with 6 bases in between. The CDR3 runs 12 residues. DNA of the CDR3: TGTGCCAGCACCCTGATGAACACTGAAGCTTTCTTT. Translating it yields CASTLMNTEAFF.

The rearrangement joins TRBV7-9 to TRBJ2-1, with TRBD1 matching 9 bases. The trim removed 1 base at V and 4 bases at J, leaving 5 bases unmatched. CDR3 size: 16 residues. Germline values: CDR1 SEHNR, CDR2 FQNEAQ (reference sequence). CDR3 sequence: CASSLGTGTGYNEQFF. The CDR3 DNA sequence: TGTGCCAGCAGCTTAGGAACCGGGACAGGGTACAATGAGCAGTTCTTC.

This chain links TRBV20-1 with TRBJ1-2; D unclear. Looked up from germline, CDR1 is DFQATT and CDR2 is SNEGSKA (reference sequence). The CDR3 has 12 amino acids. V was cut by 3 bases and J by 6 bases, with 11 bases left in between. The CDR3 DNA reads TGCAGTGCTAGTCGTATTTTGGATGGCTACACCTTC. This gives the protein CSASRILDGYTF.

V is TRBV5-6 and J is TRBJ2-1; D gene uncertain. This CDR3 is built from 14 residues. Per the germline V gene, CDR1 is SGHDT and CDR2 is YYEEEE. V was trimmed by 4 bases and J by 2 bases, leaving 10 bases between them. CDR3 in amino acids: CASSPEGTYNEQFF. For the CDR3, the DNA is TGTGCCAGCAGCCCGGAAGGGACCTACAATGAGCAGTTCTTC. Complete variable domain (other parts from reference TRBV5-6 and TRBJ2-1): DAGVTQSPTHLIKTRGQQVTLRCSPKSGHDTVSWYQQALGQGPQFIFQYYEEEERQRGNFPDRFSGHQFPNYSSELNVNALLLGDSALYLCASSPEGTYNEQFFGPGTRLTVL.

The chain uses TRBV5-1 and TRBJ1-2; 8 bases map to TRBD1. V trimming: 4 bases; J trimming: 3 bases; junction bases outside the gene matches: 11. Germline CDR1 is SGHRS and CDR2 is YFSETQ. The CDR3 spans 16 residues. CDR3 DNA: TGCGCCAGCAGCCCCCAATCAGGGGGCATAGACTATGGCTACACCTTC. This sequence encodes CASSPQSGGIDYGYTF.

This clonotype showed up just a few times. The chain is built from TRBV29-1 and TRBJ2-7; 7 bases fit TRBD1. In germline, CDR1 is SQVTM, CDR2 ANQGSEA. The V gene end was trimmed by 2 bases and the J gene end by 0 bases; junction bases not matched to a gene: 4. This CDR3 region has 14 residues. The CDR3 DNA follows: TGCAGCGTTGAACGACAGGGTCACTCCTACGAGCAGTACTTC. Amino acid sequence: CSVERQGHSYEQYF.

This clonotype has more than one count but fewer than ten. The J gene is TRBJ2-4, the V gene TRBV6-5; TRBD1 is a possible D gene (6 bases). The end of the DNA aligns better with TRBJ2-5, so the J call may be wrong. The germline V gene encodes CDR1 MNHEY and CDR2 SVGAGI. There are 16 residues in the CDR3. CDR3: CASSYGGTGRAETQYF. The CDR3 nucleotides read TGTGCCAGCAGTTACGGGGGAACAGGGCGGGCTGAGACCCAGTACTTC.